The 23 T cell receptor beta chains below all came from one sample that was sequenced in a study of cytomegalovirus exposure and HLA in healthy donors. The PCR had 60 Vbeta and 13 Jbeta primers. Profiled with immunoSEQ multiplex PCR; TCRdb holds only in-frame clones, not every one. The table has roughly 160,000 clones, 80% seen once. Material for sequencing was PBMCs. Receptors originate from a man aged 18 to 30 in good health and CMV-seropositive.

The chain links TRBV25-1 to TRBJ1-1; D unclear. V shed 7 bases and J shed 5 bases, with 14 bases lying between them. Germline V gene data show CDR1 as MGHDK and CDR2 as SYGVNS. The CDR3 has 13 amino acids. This chain's CDR3 is CASTKDWRTEAFF. The CDR3 coding sequence is TGTGCCAGCACTAAGGATTGGAGGACTGAAGCTTTCTTT. Looking up the rest from reference TRBV25-1 and TRBJ1-1 gives the full variable domain: EADIYQTPRYLVIGTGKKITLECSQTMGHDKMYWYQQDPGMELHLIHYSYGVNSTEKGDLSSESTVSRIRTEHFPLTLESARPSHTSQYLCASTKDWRTEAFFGQGTRLTVV.

A few counts support this clone. The V gene is TRBV15, the J gene TRBJ2-5, with 14 bases matching TRBD2. V lost 3 bases to trimming and J lost 4 bases; unmatched junction nucleotides: 4. The CDR3 runs to 16 residues. Germline values: CDR1 LNHNV, CDR2 YYDKDF (reference sequence). CDR3 amino acids: CATSSSGTSGGETQYF. As DNA, the CDR3 is TGTGCCACCAGCAGTTCTGGGACTAGCGGGGGAGAGACCCAGTACTTC.

A word on this clone: One end of the junction does not line up with germline, which may come from a read error. This sample includes further DNA sequences coding for the same CDR3. J is TRBJ2-7 and V is TRBV2; D is possibly TRBD2 (5 bases). Germline assignment: CDR1 SNHLY and CDR2 FYNNEI. The CDR3 loop spans 12 amino acids. The CDR3 nucleotides are TGTTCCAGGCAGGAGGCGGCCTACGAGCAGTACTTC. It translates to CSRQEAAYEQYF.

The rearrangement uses TRBV4-1 and TRBJ2-7, with TRBD2 matching over 7 bases. Losses at the gene ends were 1 base for V and 0 bases for J; bases not matched to a gene: 3. The CDR3 is 15 amino acids. CDR1 and CDR2 (germline): MGHRA, YSYEKL. The CDR3 sequence is CASSQVPSGSYEQYF. The CDR3 coding sequence is TGCGCCAGCAGCCAAGTCCCTAGCGGCTCCTACGAGCAGTACTTC.

In its sample, this clone was seen once. The chain combines TRBV7-9 with TRBJ1-3; D is unresolved. The CDR3 sequence is 15 residues long. Germline CDR1 and CDR2: SEHNR and FQNEAQ (reference sequence). V lost 4 bases, J lost 0 bases, and 10 bases lay in between. As DNA, the CDR3 is TGTGCCAGCAGCTCAGACTACAGCTCTGGAAACACCATATATTTT. Amino acid sequence: CASSSDYSSGNTIYF.

The CDR3 coding sequence is TGTGCCAGTACAGTGGAAGCTGGGGCCAACGTCCTGACTTTC. Protein sequence: CASTVEAGANVLTF. V is TRBV6-1 and J is TRBJ2-6; D gene ambiguous. CDR3 size: 14 residues. Trimming shortened V by 9 bases and J by 2 bases, and 11 bases separated the two germline ends. Germline-derived CDR1 and CDR2 are MNHNS and SASEGT.

As concerns this clone: Compared with germline, one end of the junction differs, possibly owing to a read error. The chain combines TRBV5-1 with TRBJ2-6; 7 positions agree with TRBD1. The germline gives CDR1 SGHRS, CDR2 YFSETQ. The CDR3 totals 18 residues. The CDR3 region has the DNA TGCGCCAGCAGCTTGGAAGGGGGCGGGTCCCCTGGGGCCAACGGCCTGACTTTC. It codes for CASSLEGGGSPGANGLTF.

The chain carries TRBV10-3 and TRBJ1-2; D is unresolved. CDR3 size: 12 residues. CDR1 ENHRY and CDR2 SYGVKD come from the germline V gene. V was trimmed by 4 bases and J by 4 bases, leaving 7 bases between them. DNA for the CDR3: TGTGCCATCAGTGGAGGCAGCTATGGCTACACCTTC. Residues: CAISGGSYGYTF.

The rearrangement links TRBV6-6 to TRBJ1-5, with D maybe TRBD1 (5 bases). This CDR3 contains 15 residues. V was pared by 2 bases and J by 6 bases, with 14 bases between. Germline CDR1 and CDR2: MNHNY and SVGAGI (reference sequence). In DNA form, the CDR3 reads TGTGCCAGCAGTTACCATGGGGGGGGTGGTCAGCCCCAGCATTTT. Amino acid sequence: CASSYHGGGGQPQHF.

The rearrangement uses TRBV2 and TRBJ2-3; no clear D gene. V lost 5 bases to trimming and J lost 0 bases, with 12 bases between them. Germline CDR1 reads SNHLY; CDR2 reads FYNNEI. The CDR3 length is 15 residues. The CDR3 reads CASSSPIRSTDTQYF. The CDR3 DNA reads TGTGCCAGCAGTTCACCGATCAGAAGCACAGATACGCAGTATTTT.

This clone has only one observation. J is TRBJ2-1 and V is TRBV4-1, with D uncertain. Germline loops: CDR1 MGHRA, CDR2 YSYEKL. The V end was cut by 5 bases, the J end by 6 bases, with 17 bases between. The CDR3 length is 15 residues. Written as DNA, the CDR3 is TGCGCCAGCAGCATAACGGCAGGTCAACCCAATGAGCAGTTCTTC. Protein: CASSITAGQPNEQFF.

This clone was seen only once. The CDR3 spells CASSIVWGQSTDTQYF. In DNA, the CDR3 is TGTGCCAGTAGTATAGTTTGGGGACAGAGCACAGATACGCAGTATTTT. The chain carries TRBV19 and TRBJ2-3, with 7 nucleotides matching TRBD1. Unmatched junction bases numbered 4, after V lost 1 base and J lost 0 bases. CDR1 is LNHDA, CDR2 SQIVND, per germline (reference sequence). This CDR3 has 16 amino acids.

V usage is TRBV7-2 and J usage is TRBJ2-1, with D perhaps matching TRBD1 (5 bases). The length of the CDR3 is 16 residues. The germline V gene has CDR1 SGHTA and CDR2 FQGNSA. Trimming removed 4 bases at V and 4 bases at J, with 17 bases between. DNA of the CDR3: TGTGCCAGCAGCTCTCACCTAGACAGTACGTACAATGAGCAGTTCTTC. Protein: CASSSHLDSTYNEQFF.

The gene calls are TRBV30 and TRBJ1-6; no reliable D call. The CDR3 contains 15 residues. From germline, CDR1 is GTSNPN and CDR2 SVGIG (reference sequence). Trimming pared 5 bases from V and 3 bases from J, leaving 14 bases between. CDR3 loop: CAWSEFSRYNSPLHF. The CDR3, as DNA: TGTGCCTGGTCCGAGTTCTCCCGCTATAATTCACCCCTCCACTTT.

The chain links TRBV5-1 to TRBJ2-1; 11 positions match TRBD1. Germline V gene sequence: CDR1 SGHRS, CDR2 YFSETQ. The CDR3 is made up of 15 amino acids. The junction had 4 bases not matched to a gene; V was cut back by 0 bases and J by 8 bases. CDR3: CASSLAGQGVDEQFF. In DNA form, the CDR3 reads TGCGCCAGCAGCTTGGCGGGACAGGGGGTTGATGAGCAGTTCTTC.

The V call is TRBV18, the J call TRBJ2-5; no clear D gene. The J call may be in error: the DNA end matches TRBJ2-7 better. The CDR3 is 11 amino acids. Per the germline V gene, CDR1 is KGHSH and CDR2 is LQKENI. The CDR3 DNA is TGTGCCAGCTCTCCTACCTACGAGCAGTACTTC. Translating gives CASSPTYEQYF.

The rearrangement uses TRBV7-9 and TRBJ1-1, with D hard to call. Trimming cost V 5 bases and J 0 bases, with 7 bases left between them. The CDR3 totals 13 residues. Germline V gene sequence: CDR1 SEHNR, CDR2 FQNEAQ (reference sequence). The CDR3 is CASSPELNTEAFF. In nucleotides, the CDR3 is TGTGCCAGCAGCCCGGAGTTGAACACTGAAGCTTTCTTT.

The chain is built from TRBV5-6 and TRBJ1-3; TRBD1 might be the D (5 bases). CDR1 is SGHDT, CDR2 YYEEEE, per germline. The V gene lost 3 bases and the J gene lost 0 bases, with 10 bases spanning the gap. CDR3 size: 15 residues. The CDR3: CASSYTGSSGNTIYF. CDR3 sequence (DNA): TGTGCCAGCAGCTATACAGGATCCTCTGGAAACACCATATATTTT.

The rearrangement uses TRBV18 and TRBJ1-2, with 7 nucleotides matching TRBD1. There are 13 residues in the CDR3. V lost 3 bases, J lost 7 bases, and 5 bases stayed unmatched. Germline lookup yields CDR1 KGHSH and CDR2 LQKENI. The chain's CDR3 is CASSPDRSSGYTF. As DNA, the CDR3 is TGTGCCAGCTCACCGGACAGGTCGTCTGGCTACACCTTC.

This chain joins TRBV29-1 and TRBJ2-3; a possible D gene is TRBD2 (6 bases). V gave up 6 bases and J gave up 2 bases, with 15 bases separating them. This CDR3 contains 14 residues. Germline V lookup: CDR1 SQVTM, CDR2 ANQGSEA. CDR3 sequence: CSVDLGLNTDTQYF. CDR3 nucleotides: TGCAGCGTCGATCTGGGACTTAACACAGATACGCAGTATTTT.

V usage is TRBV10-1 and J usage is TRBJ2-2; 11 nucleotides agree with TRBD2. Per germline, CDR1 WNHNN and CDR2 SYGVQD (reference sequence). The CDR3 sequence is 18 residues long. V shed 6 bases and J 6 bases; nucleotides not matched to a gene: 15. CDR3 protein: CASSGTSGQPVWAGELFF. DNA for the CDR3: TGCGCCAGCAGCGGGACTAGCGGCCAACCGGTCTGGGCCGGGGAGCTGTTTTTT.

This clone has only a few counts. The gene calls are TRBV19 and TRBJ2-3, with 10 bases identical to TRBD2. The junction had 4 bases not matched to a gene; V was cut back by 6 bases and J by 4 bases. This CDR3 comprises 14 residues. Germline assignment: CDR1 LNHDA and CDR2 SQIVND (reference sequence). CDR3 protein: CASRERGGSDTQYF. CDR3 nucleotide sequence: TGTGCCAGTAGAGAGCGGGGGGGCTCAGATACGCAGTATTTT.

The rearrangement links TRBV7-2 to TRBJ1-1, with D possibly TRBD1 on 6 matching bases. The CDR3 spans 15 residues. V lost 5 bases and J lost 3, with 16 bases in between. Looked up from germline, CDR1 is SGHTA and CDR2 is FQGNSA. As DNA, the CDR3 is TGTGCCAGCAGCATACAGGGTGCATCGGACACTGAAGCTTTCTTT. Translating gives CASSIQGASDTEAFF.